These T cell receptor beta chains were read from a single sample in a study of preoperative IRX-2 immunotherapy in early breast cancer. TCRdb's table, derived via immunoSEQ multiplex PCR, lists solely in-frame clones and lacks some. The sample has under 40,000 clones; under 90% are singletons. The sequencing here drew on tumor tissue, taken after IRX-2 immunotherapy. These receptors were taken from a human donor with breast cancer. CDR3s include the opening cysteine and the closing phenylalanine or tryptophan. D genes are given only for firm matches. Some rows have no size entry. The others give once, few or many, or a class for an expanded clone.

j_gene	v_gene	d_gene	abundance	CDR3aa	CDR3nt
TRBJ1-2	TRBV28	TRBD1	.	CASSASVGQGLVPYGYTF	TGTGCCAGCAGTGCCTCAGTAGGACAGGGCCTCGTCCCCTATGGCTACACCTTC
TRBJ1-2	TRBV11-3	.	.	CASSLSLTGYGYTF	TGTGCCAGCAGCTTATCATTGACAGGCTATGGCTACACCTTC
TRBJ2-3	TRBV7-6	TRBD1	.	CASSLGQGRSWGTDTQYF	TGTGCCAGCAGCCTGGGACAGGGAAGGAGTTGGGGCACAGATACGCAGTATTTT
TRBJ1-1	TRBV18	.	.	CASSPRRASTEAFF	TGTGCCAGCTCACCGCGACGGGCGTCCACTGAAGCTTTCTTT
TRBJ2-1	TRBV5-1	TRBD2	.	CASSLRLAGLSEQFF	TGCGCCAGCAGTTTGAGACTAGCGGGGCTCAGTGAGCAGTTCTTC
TRBJ1-6	TRBV6-8	.	.	CANPFEPRNSPLHF	TGTGCCAACCCCTTTGAGCCTCGGAATTCACCCCTCCACTTT
TRBJ1-2	TRBV7-1	.	.	CASSSDDPYGYTF	TGTGCCAGCAGCTCGGACGATCCCTATGGCTACACCTTC
TRBJ1-2	TRBV6-8	TRBD1	.	CASSYRGQRTYGYTF	TGTGCCAGCAGTTATCGGGGACAGAGGACCTATGGCTACACCTTC
TRBJ1-2	TRBV4-1	.	.	CASSQGARERGYTF	TGCGCCAGCAGCCAAGGTGCGAGGGAACGAGGCTACACCTTC
TRBJ1-3	TRBV11-3	TRBD1	few	CASSTGTVSGNTIYF	TGTGCCAGCAGCACCGGGACAGTCTCTGGAAACACCATATATTTT
TRBJ2-6	TRBV6-8	.	.	CASSKEGSGANVLTF	TGTGCCAGCAGTAAAGAGGGCTCTGGGGCCAACGTCCTGACTTTC
TRBJ1-2	TRBV6-8	.	.	CASSPGGASFGYTF	TGTGCCAGCAGCCCCGGGGGAGCGAGCTTCGGCTACACCTTC
TRBJ1-2	TRBV11-3	.	.	CASSLDVRFYGYTF	TGTGCCAGCAGCTTAGATGTAAGGTTCTATGGCTACACCTTC
TRBJ1-2	TRBV6-7	.	.	CASSDGNYGYTF	TGTGCCAGCAGTGACGGGAACTATGGCTACACCTTC
TRBJ2-7	TRBV12-5	TRBD1	.	CASGSPDRGLSYEQYF	TGTGCTAGTGGTTCCCCTGATAGGGGGCTTTCCTACGAGCAGTACTTC
TRBJ2-7	TRBV7-7	.	.	CASSLNDGWVPPAGEQYF	TGTGCCAGCAGCTTGAATGACGGCTGGGTACCCCCCGCTGGGGAGCAGTACTTC
TRBJ1-2	TRBV6-8	.	once	CASRKITLIYGYTF	TGTGCCAGCAGAAAAATAACACTGATCTATGGCTACACCTTC
TRBJ2-1	TRBV7-4	.	.	CASSLKLGNNKQFF	TGTGCCAGCAGCTTGAAATTAGGGAACAATAAGCAGTTCTTC
TRBJ1-1	TRBV19	.	.	CASSIDGTAGFGAFF	TGTGCCAGTAGTATAGATGGGACGGCCGGCTTTGGAGCTTTCTTT
TRBJ2-7	TRBV6-8	TRBD2	.	CAISSTSGIQEQYF	TGTGCCATCAGTTCGACTAGCGGGATTCAAGAGCAGTACTTC
TRBJ2-2	TRBV7-1	TRBD2	.	CASSLNSGGYTGELFF	TGTGCCAGCAGCTTGAATAGCGGGGGTTACACCGGGGAGCTGTTTTTT
TRBJ1-3	TRBV6-8	TRBD1	.	CASSRTGGGNTIYF	TGTGCCAGCAGCCGAACAGGGGGAGGAAACACCATATATTTT
TRBJ1-1	TRBV29-1	.	.	CSVQGQRGTEAFF	TGCAGCGTACAGGGACAAAGAGGGACTGAAGCTTTCTTT
TRBJ2-2	TRBV7-5	.	.	CASKSQGDTGELFF	TGTGCCAGCAAGTCCCAGGGGGACACCGGGGAGCTGTTTTTT
TRBJ2-5	TRBV11-3	TRBD1	.	CASSLQGAAGETQYF	TGTGCCAGCAGCTTACAGGGGGCCGCGGGAGAGACCCAGTACTTC
TRBJ1-1	TRBV6-8	.	.	CASLGVLNTEAFF	TGTGCCAGCCTAGGGGTTTTGAACACTGAAGCTTTCTTT
TRBJ2-1	TRBV28	.	.	CASKEGGYSYNEQFF	TGTGCCAGCAAAGAGGGAGGCTACTCCTACAATGAGCAGTTCTTC
TRBJ1-4	TRBV18	TRBD1	.	CASSGFGQGANPNEKLFF	TGTGCCAGCTCAGGGTTCGGACAGGGGGCGAACCCGAATGAAAAACTGTTTTTT
TRBJ2-3	TRBV7-5	.	.	CARSLSGLASTDTQYF	TGTGCCAGAAGCTTGAGCGGACTAGCGAGCACAGATACGCAGTATTTT
TRBJ1-2	TRBV6-4	.	.	CASRTTYGYTF	TGTGCCAGCCGGACAACGTATGGCTACACCTTC
TRBJ2-1	TRBV18	TRBD1	.	CATKGDSSYNEQFF	TGTGCCACGAAAGGGGACAGCTCCTACAATGAGCAGTTCTTC
TRBJ1-2	TRBV29-1	.	.	CSVDGAWDYGYTF	TGCAGCGTTGACGGGGCGTGGGACTATGGCTACACCTTC
TRBJ2-1	TRBV6-7	.	.	CASSYSSGTGSNNEQFF	TGTGCCAGCAGTTACTCGAGTGGTACAGGGAGCAACAATGAGCAGTTCTTC
TRBJ2-3	TRBV19	TRBD2	.	CASSTGGAADTQYF	TGTGCCAGTAGCACCGGGGGGGCCGCAGATACGCAGTATTTT
TRBJ1-4	TRBV30	.	.	CAWSGGRTAFNEKLFF	TGTGCCTGGAGTGGAGGACGGACAGCCTTTAATGAAAAACTGTTTTTT
TRBJ1-1	TRBV6-8	TRBD1	.	CASSSPLTGEGTEAFF	TGTGCCAGCAGTTCACCTTTGACAGGGGAAGGAACTGAAGCTTTCTTT
TRBJ2-1	TRBV19	.	.	CASSIRGGGVYNEQFF	TGTGCCAGTAGTATCCGTGGGGGTGGTGTTTACAATGAGCAGTTCTTC
TRBJ1-2	TRBV19	TRBD1	.	CASSAWTGNSVIYGYTF	TGTGCCAGTAGTGCCTGGACAGGGAATTCTGTGATATATGGCTACACCTTC
TRBJ1-4	TRBV5-1	TRBD1	.	CASSLGTGGFNEKLFF	TGCGCCAGCAGCTTGGGGACAGGGGGCTTTAATGAAAAACTGTTTTTT
TRBJ2-3	TRBV11-3	TRBD2	.	CASSWGLAGGLDTQYF	TGTGCCAGCAGCTGGGGACTAGCGGGGGGGCTTGATACGCAGTATTTT
TRBJ1-5	TRBV18	TRBD1	.	CASSPPGGTGNQPQHF	TGTGCCAGCTCACCACCGGGGGGGACAGGGAATCAACCCCAGCATTTT
TRBJ2-7	TRBV6-8	TRBD2	.	CASSYSGTNYEQYF	TGTGCCAGCAGTTACTCCGGGACTAACTACGAGCAGTACTTC
TRBJ2-5	TRBV6-8	TRBD2	.	CASSDQSSSGMAGGETQYF	TGTGCCAGCAGTGATCAGTCTTCCAGCGGGATGGCGGGTGGAGAGACCCAGTACTTC
TRBJ1-2	TRBV11-3	.	.	CASSPAPGLGGYTF	TGTGCCAGCAGCCCAGCCCCAGGGTTGGGTGGCTACACCTTC
TRBJ2-1	TRBV6-8	TRBD2	.	CASSALRSGGPYNEQFF	TGTGCCAGCAGTGCCTTGCGTAGCGGGGGGCCGTACAATGAGCAGTTCTTC
TRBJ2-6	TRBV9	TRBD1	.	CASSVDMSLHGETGISGANVLTF	TGTGCCAGCAGCGTAGACATGTCCCTCCATGGTGAGACAGGGATTTCTGGGGCCAACGTCCTGACTTTC
TRBJ1-5	TRBV6-8	.	.	CASSDPGGPQHF	TGTGCCAGCAGTGACCCGGGGGGGCCCCAGCATTTT
TRBJ1-1	TRBV5-1	.	.	CASSFTRTGRATEAFF	TGCGCCAGCAGCTTTACTAGGACGGGTAGGGCCACTGAAGCTTTCTTT